This T cell receptor (beta chain) is drawn from a study of cytomegalovirus exposure and HLA in healthy donors. PCR primers comprised 60 Vbeta and 13 Jbeta primers. Method: immunoSEQ multiplex PCR; TCRdb's copy keeps in-frame clones and lacks some. This sample has 100,000 to 150,000 clones; 65% to 80% occur once, and the top ten carry 4.2%. Germline CDR1 and CDR2: MGHRA and YSYEKL. The V gene lost 6 bases and the J gene lost 1 base, with 12 bases spanning the gap. The CDR3 has 14 amino acids. The sample comprised PBMCs. This TCR derives from a male donor in good health and CMV-seropositive. This chain uses TRBV4-1 with TRBJ1-1; D is uncertain. In DNA, the CDR3 is TGCGCCAGCAGTCCCCCAACTGCGAACACTGAAGCTTTCTTT. It translates to CASSPPTANTEAFF.